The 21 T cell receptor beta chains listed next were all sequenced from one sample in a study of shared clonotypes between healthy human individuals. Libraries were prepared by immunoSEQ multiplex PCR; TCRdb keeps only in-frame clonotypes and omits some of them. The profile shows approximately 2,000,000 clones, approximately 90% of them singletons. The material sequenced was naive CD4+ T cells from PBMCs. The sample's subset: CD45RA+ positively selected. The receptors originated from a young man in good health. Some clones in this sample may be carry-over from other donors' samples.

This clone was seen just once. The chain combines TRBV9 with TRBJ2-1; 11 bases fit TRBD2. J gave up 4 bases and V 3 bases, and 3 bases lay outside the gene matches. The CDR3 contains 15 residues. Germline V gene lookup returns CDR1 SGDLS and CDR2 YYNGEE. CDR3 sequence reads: CASSATSGKYNEQFF. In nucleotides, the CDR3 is TGTGCCAGCAGCGCGACTAGCGGGAAATACAATGAGCAGTTCTTC.

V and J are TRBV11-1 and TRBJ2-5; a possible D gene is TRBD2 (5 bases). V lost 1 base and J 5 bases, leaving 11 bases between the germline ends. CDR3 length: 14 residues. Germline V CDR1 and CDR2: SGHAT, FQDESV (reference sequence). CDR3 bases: TGTGCCAGCAGCTTAGAGCCTAGCTTCGAGACCCAGTACTTC. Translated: CASSLEPSFETQYF.

CDR3 residues: CASSEGGNSNQPQHF. In nucleotides, the CDR3 is TGTGCCAGCAGTGAAGGGGGCAATAGCAATCAGCCCCAGCATTTT. The chain links TRBV2 to TRBJ1-5, with a possible D match to TRBD1 (5 bases). Trimming took 1 base from V and 0 from J, leaving 7 bases between them. This CDR3 spans 15 amino acids. Germline CDR1 and CDR2: SNHLY and FYNNEI.

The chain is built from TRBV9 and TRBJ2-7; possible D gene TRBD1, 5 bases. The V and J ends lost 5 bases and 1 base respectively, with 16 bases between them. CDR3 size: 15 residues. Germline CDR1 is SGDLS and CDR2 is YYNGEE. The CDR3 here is CASSADWTPSYEQYF. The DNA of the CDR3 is TGTGCCAGCAGTGCCGACTGGACACCTTCCTACGAGCAGTACTTC.

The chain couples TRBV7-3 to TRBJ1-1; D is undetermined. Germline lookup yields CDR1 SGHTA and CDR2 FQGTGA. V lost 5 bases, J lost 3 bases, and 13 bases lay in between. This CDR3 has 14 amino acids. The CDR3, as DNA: TGTGCCAGCAGCGCCCAGTCCCGGGACACTGAAGCTTTCTTT. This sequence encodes CASSAQSRDTEAFF.

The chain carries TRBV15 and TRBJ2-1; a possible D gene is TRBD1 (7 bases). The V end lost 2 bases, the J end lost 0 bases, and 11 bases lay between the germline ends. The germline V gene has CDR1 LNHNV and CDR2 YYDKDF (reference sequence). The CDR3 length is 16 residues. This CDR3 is CATSRNQGGSYNEQFF. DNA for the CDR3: TGTGCCACCAGCAGAAACCAGGGGGGCTCCTACAATGAGCAGTTCTTC.

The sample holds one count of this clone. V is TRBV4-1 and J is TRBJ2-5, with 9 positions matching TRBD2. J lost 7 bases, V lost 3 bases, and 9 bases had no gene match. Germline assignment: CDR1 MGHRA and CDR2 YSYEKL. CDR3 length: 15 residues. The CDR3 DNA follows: TGCGCCAGCAGCCAGCTAGCGGGACCTCCGGGGACCCAGTACTTC. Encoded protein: CASSQLAGPPGTQYF.

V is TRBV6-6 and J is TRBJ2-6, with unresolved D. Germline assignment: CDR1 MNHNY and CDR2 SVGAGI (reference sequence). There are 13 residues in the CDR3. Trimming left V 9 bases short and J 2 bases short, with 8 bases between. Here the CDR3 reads CASGFAGANVLTF. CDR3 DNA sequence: TGTGCCAGTGGGTTTGCTGGGGCCAACGTCCTGACTTTC.

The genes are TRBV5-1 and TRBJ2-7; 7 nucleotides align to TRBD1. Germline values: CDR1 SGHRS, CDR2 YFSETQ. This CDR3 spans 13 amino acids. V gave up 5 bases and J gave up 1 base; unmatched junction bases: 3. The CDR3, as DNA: TGCGCCAGCAGGGACAGGAAATCCTACGAGCAGTACTTC. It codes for CASRDRKSYEQYF.

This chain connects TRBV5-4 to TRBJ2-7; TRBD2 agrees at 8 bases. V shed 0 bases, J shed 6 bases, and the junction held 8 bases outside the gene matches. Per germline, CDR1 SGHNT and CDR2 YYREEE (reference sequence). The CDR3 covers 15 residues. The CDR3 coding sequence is TGTGCCAGCAGCTTGGGGGGGAGCGGGAGTGCCGAGCAGTACTTC. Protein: CASSLGGSGSAEQYF.

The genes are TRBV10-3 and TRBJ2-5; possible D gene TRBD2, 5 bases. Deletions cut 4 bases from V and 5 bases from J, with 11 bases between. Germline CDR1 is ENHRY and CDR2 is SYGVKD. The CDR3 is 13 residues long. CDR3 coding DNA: TGTGCCATCAGTGCTCCTAGGGAGGAGACCCAGTACTTC. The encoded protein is CAISAPREETQYF.

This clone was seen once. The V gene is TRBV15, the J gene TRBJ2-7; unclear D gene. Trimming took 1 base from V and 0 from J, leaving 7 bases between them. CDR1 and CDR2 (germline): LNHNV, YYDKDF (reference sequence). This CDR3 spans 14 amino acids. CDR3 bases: TGTGCCACCAGCAGAGGTGGATACTCCTACGAGCAGTACTTC. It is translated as CATSRGGYSYEQYF.

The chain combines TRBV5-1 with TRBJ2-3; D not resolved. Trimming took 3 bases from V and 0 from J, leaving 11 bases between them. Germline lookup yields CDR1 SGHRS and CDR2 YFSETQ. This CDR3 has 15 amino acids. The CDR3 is CASSSLSSSTDTQYF. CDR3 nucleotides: TGCGCCAGCAGCTCGCTTAGCTCTAGCACAGATACGCAGTATTTT.

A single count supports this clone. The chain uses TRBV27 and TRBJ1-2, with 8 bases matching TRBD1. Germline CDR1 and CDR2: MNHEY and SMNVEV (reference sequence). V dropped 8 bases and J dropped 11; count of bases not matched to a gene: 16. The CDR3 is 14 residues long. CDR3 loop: CASRPQGAGVRYTF. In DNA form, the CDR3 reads TGTGCCAGCCGGCCCCAGGGGGCGGGGGTAAGGTACACCTTC.

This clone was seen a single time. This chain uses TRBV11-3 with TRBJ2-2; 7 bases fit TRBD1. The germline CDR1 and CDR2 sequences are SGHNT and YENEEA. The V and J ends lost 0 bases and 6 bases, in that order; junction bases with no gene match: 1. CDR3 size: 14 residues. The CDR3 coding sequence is TGTGCCAGCAGCTTAGAAGGGGGCCCCGGGGAGCTGTTTTTT. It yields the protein CASSLEGGPGELFF. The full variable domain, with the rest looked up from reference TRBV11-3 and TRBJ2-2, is EAGVVQSPRYKIIEKKQPVAFWCNPISGHNTLYWYLQNLGQGPELLIRYENEEAVDDSQLPKDRFSAERLKGVDSTLKIQPAELGDSAVYLCASSLEGGPGELFFGEGSRLTVL.

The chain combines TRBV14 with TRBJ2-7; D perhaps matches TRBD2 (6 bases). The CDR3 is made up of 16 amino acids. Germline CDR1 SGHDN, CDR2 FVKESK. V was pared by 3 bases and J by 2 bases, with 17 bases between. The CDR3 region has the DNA TGTGCCAGCAGCCACCACCGGGACTTCGACACCTACGAGCAGTACTTC. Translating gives CASSHHRDFDTYEQYF.

The CDR3 region is CASSEIGTGVGNQPQHF. CDR3 in DNA: TGTGCCAGCAGTGAAATTGGGACAGGGGTCGGCAATCAGCCCCAGCATTTT. This chain links TRBV2 with TRBJ1-5, with 10 bases lining up with TRBD1. The CDR3 covers 17 residues. Germline CDR1 reads SNHLY; CDR2 reads FYNNEI. Trimming removed 2 bases from V and 2 bases from J; junction bases left unmatched: 6.

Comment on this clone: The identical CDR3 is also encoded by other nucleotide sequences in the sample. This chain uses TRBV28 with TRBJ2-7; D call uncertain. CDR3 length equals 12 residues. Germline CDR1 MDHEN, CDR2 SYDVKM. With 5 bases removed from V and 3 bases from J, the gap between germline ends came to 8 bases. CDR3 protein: CASSRTGYEQYF. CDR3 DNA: TGTGCCAGCAGTCGGACGGGCTACGAGCAGTACTTC.

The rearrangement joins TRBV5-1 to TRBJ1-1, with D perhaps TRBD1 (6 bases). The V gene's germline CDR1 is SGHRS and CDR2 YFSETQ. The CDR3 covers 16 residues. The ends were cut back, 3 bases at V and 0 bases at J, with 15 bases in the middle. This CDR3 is CASSSIPGQMNTEAFF. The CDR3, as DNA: TGCGCCAGCAGCTCCATCCCGGGACAAATGAACACTGAAGCTTTCTTT. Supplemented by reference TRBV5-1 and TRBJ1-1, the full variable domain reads KAGVTQTPRYLIKTRGQQVTLSCSPISGHRSVSWYQQTPGQGLQFLFEYFSETQRNKGNFPGRFSGRQFSNSRSEMNVSTLELGDSALYLCASSSIPGQMNTEAFFGQGTRLTVV.

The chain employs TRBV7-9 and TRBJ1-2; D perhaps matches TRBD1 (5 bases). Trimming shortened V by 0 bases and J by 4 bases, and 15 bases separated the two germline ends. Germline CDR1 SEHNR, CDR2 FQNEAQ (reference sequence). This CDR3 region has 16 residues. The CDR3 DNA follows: TGTGCCAGCAGCTTAGCCCCTACCCTGGGGGGCTATGGCTACACCTTC. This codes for CASSLAPTLGGYGYTF.

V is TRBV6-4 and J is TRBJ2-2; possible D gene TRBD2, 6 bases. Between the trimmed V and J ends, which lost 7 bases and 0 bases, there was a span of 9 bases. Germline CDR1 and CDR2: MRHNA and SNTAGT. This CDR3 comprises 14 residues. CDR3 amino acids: CASNRGANTGELFF. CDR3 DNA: TGTGCCAGCAATCGCGGGGCGAACACCGGGGAGCTGTTTTTT.